This TCR beta chain was recovered during a study of blood T cells in healthy people across ages. On the study more broadly: When template switching was applied, about one barcoded beta molecule was captured per two T cells.

No fewer than 7 million PBMCs went into each sample. Next came a second PCR, run for about 7 to 12 cycles, which used a sample-barcoded 5' primer along with a J-beta primer mix. With 12 random nucleotides, a template-switch adaptor tagged each individual cDNA molecule. Every sample gave at least 2.5 million paired-end reads containing CDR3. TCRdb reprocessed the 5' RACE reads via MiXCR and lists one record per CDR3 protein. This table has 710,000 or so distinct CDR3 sequences, approximately 22% appearing once. There are many counts of this clonotype. V was cut by 5 bases and J by 4 bases, with 5 bases left in between. CDR3 length equals 11 residues. Looked up from germline, CDR1 is MNHEY and CDR2 is SVGAGI.

Sequences were obtained from blood. The chain carries TRBV6-5 and TRBJ1-2; D not certain. The clonotype comes from a man in his 70s in good health. CDR3 region: CASSNLYGYTF. CDR3 nucleotide sequence: TGTGCCAGCAGTAACCTCTATGGCTACACCTTC.